This T cell receptor beta chain was retrieved from a study of blood T cell repertoires in COVID-19. Overall study context: Spain, Italy and the United States supplied samples that represented acute and convalescent COVID-19. PBMCs, B-cell-depleted T cells, or T cells provided the cDNA or gDNA that made up the material.

This CDR3 contains 15 residues. Germline V gene data show CDR1 as LGHNA and CDR2 as YSLEER. Trimming took 0 bases from V and 0 from J, leaving 8 bases between them. Generated by immunoSEQ multiplex PCR, the TCRdb table keeps only in-frame clones and is missing some. Of 140,000 to 150,000 clones listed, 84% are singletons. This receptor was taken from a man aged 55 to 70 with active or convalescent COVID-19. The specimen sequenced was peripheral blood. The chain links TRBV4-3 to TRBJ1-2; TRBD1 might be the D (6 bases). In nucleotides, the CDR3 is TGCGCCAGCAGCCAAGAGGGGGCGCCTAACTATGGCTACACCTTC. Protein sequence: CASSQEGAPNYGYTF.